These 17 T cell receptor beta chains originate from one sample sequenced in a study of OX40 agonist ivuxolimab in advanced cancers. TCRdb's copy holds only in-frame clones and misses some; the assay was immunoSEQ multiplex PCR. The sample yields 100,000 to 120,000 clones, roughly 90% seen once. The source material was CD4+ or CD8+ T cells sorted from blood, sampled in a trial of the OX40 agonist ivuxolimab. Source of these receptors: an adult with an advanced solid tumor such as melanoma, head and neck, liver or kidney cancer.

J is TRBJ2-1 and V is TRBV7-3; no clear D gene. Trimming shortened V by 2 bases and J by 6 bases, and 14 bases separated the two germline ends. Germline V gene data show CDR1 as SGHTA and CDR2 as FQGTGA. CDR3 length: 15 residues. The CDR3 DNA is TGTGCCAGCAGCTTAGGCGCTAGGCAGGCCAATGAGCAGTTCTTC. Protein: CASSLGARQANEQFF.

This chain links TRBV5-1 with TRBJ2-6; D is undetermined. This CDR3 comprises 17 residues. V was clipped by 1 base and J by 0 bases, with 11 bases between them. Per germline, CDR1 SGHRS and CDR2 YFSETQ. The CDR3 sequence is CASSLTRKASGANVLTF. The CDR3 coding sequence is TGCGCCAGCAGCTTGACCAGAAAAGCCTCTGGGGCCAACGTCCTGACTTTC.

The J gene is TRBJ2-3, the V gene TRBV6-1; TRBD2 is a possible D gene (6 bases). The CDR3 runs to 15 residues. V was trimmed by 6 bases and J by 0 bases, leaving 13 bases between them. Germline V gives CDR1 MNHNS, CDR2 SASEGT. CDR3 bases: TGTGCCAGCAGCCTTAGCGGAACTAGCACAGATACGCAGTATTTT. Its translation: CASSLSGTSTDTQYF.

The chain recombines TRBV5-6 with TRBJ1-1; 7 nucleotides line up with TRBD1. The CDR3 consists of 13 residues. Germline loops: CDR1 SGHDT, CDR2 YYEEEE. Trimming removed 4 bases from V and 8 bases from J; junction bases left unmatched: 8. The CDR3 spells CASSRRQGIEAFF. The CDR3 nucleotides read TGTGCCAGCAGCCGCCGACAGGGAATCGAAGCTTTCTTT.

This sequence joins TRBV2 and TRBJ1-1; TRBD1 matches at 7 bases. Germline CDR1 reads SNHLY; CDR2 reads FYNNEI. The V segment lost 3 bases and the J segment 5 bases; nucleotides outside the gene matches: 3. This CDR3 contains 13 residues. The CDR3 DNA follows: TGTGCCAGCAGTGAGAACAGGGGAACTGAAGCTTTCTTT. Its translation is CASSENRGTEAFF.

This chain connects TRBV11-2 to TRBJ1-3, with 8 positions matching TRBD1. Germline V gene lookup returns CDR1 SGHAT and CDR2 FQNNGV. The V and J ends lost 1 base and 2 bases, in that order; junction bases with no gene match: 10. This CDR3 is 18 amino acids long. CDR3 coding DNA: TGTGCCAGCAGCTTAGTCCGACAGGGGTGGAGTGCTGGAAACACCATATATTTT. This sequence encodes CASSLVRQGWSAGNTIYF.

The genes are TRBV4-2 and TRBJ2-7; D gene uncertain. Germline V gene data show CDR1 as LGHNA and CDR2 as YNFKEQ. CDR3 length: 14 residues. Trimming took 2 bases from V and 2 from J, leaving 10 bases between them. The CDR3 sequence: CASSQYTETYEQYF. The CDR3 nucleotides are TGTGCCAGCAGCCAATACACAGAGACCTACGAGCAGTACTTC.

Comment on this clone: Other DNA sequences of this sample code for an identical CDR3. The DNA for the CDR3 is TGTGCCAGCAGTCGTGGGGGTAGCACAGATACGCAGTATTTT. This translates into CASSRGGSTDTQYF. This rearrangement joins TRBV6-6 to TRBJ2-3; either TRBD1 or TRBD2 may fit D (5 bases each). Trimming removed 5 bases from V and 0 bases from J, with 9 bases in between. CDR3 length: 14 amino acids. The germline CDR1 and CDR2 sequences are MNHNY and SVGAGI (reference sequence).

The rearrangement joins TRBV7-9 to TRBJ2-1, with TRBD1 matching 8 bases. The germline V gene encodes CDR1 SEHNR and CDR2 FQNEAQ (reference sequence). CDR3 length: 15 amino acids. The trim removed 5 bases at V and 9 bases at J, leaving 12 bases unmatched. The CDR3: CASSPPGGPGSEQFF. The CDR3, as DNA: TGTGCCAGCAGCCCGCCAGGGGGCCCGGGGAGTGAGCAGTTCTTC.

The V and J genes are TRBV10-3 and TRBJ1-2, with TRBD1 as a possible D gene (6 bases). V gave up 6 bases and J gave up 8 bases, with 22 bases separating them. CDR3 length equals 15 residues. Germline lookup yields CDR1 ENHRY and CDR2 SYGVKD. The CDR3 DNA reads TGTGCCATCAGCCTATCTCTACAGGGCGGAGACGGCTACACCTTC. Amino acid sequence: CAISLSLQGGDGYTF.

The chain uses TRBV25-1 and TRBJ2-5, with unresolved D. V gave up 8 bases and J gave up 5 bases, with 9 bases separating them. Germline assignment: CDR1 MGHDK and CDR2 SYGVNS. This CDR3 comprises 11 residues. DNA for the CDR3: TGTGCCAGCCTGCCGTGGGAGACCCAGTACTTC. Translating gives CASLPWETQYF.

The chain combines TRBV6-1 with TRBJ2-7, with D perhaps assigned TRBD1 or TRBD2 (7 bases each). Trimming removed 2 bases at V and 6 bases at J, with 14 bases between. This CDR3 has 14 amino acids. Per germline, CDR1 MNHNS and CDR2 SASEGT. The CDR3 nucleotides are TGTGCCAGCAGTGAACAGGGGGGGGGACGCGAGCAGTACTTC. It codes for CASSEQGGGREQYF.

V and J are TRBV5-6 and TRBJ2-7, with 8 bases identical to TRBD1. This CDR3 contains 12 residues. V dropped 4 bases and J dropped 4; count of bases not matched to a gene: 1. From germline, CDR1 is SGHDT and CDR2 YYEEEE. CDR3 DNA: TGTGCCAGCAGCAGGACAGGGTACGAGCAGTACTTC. Protein product: CASSRTGYEQYF.

The CDR3 region is CASSFWGGAEETQYF. The CDR3 DNA reads TGTGCCAGCAGCTTTTGGGGGGGGGCCGAAGAGACCCAGTACTTC. The chain combines TRBV5-8 with TRBJ2-5, with TRBD2 as a possible D gene (7 bases). The CDR3 runs 15 residues. The ends were cut back, 2 bases at V and 3 bases at J, with 14 bases in the middle. In germline, CDR1 is SGHTS, CDR2 YDEGEE.

For this clone: Relative to the germline gene, one junction end is altered; a read error may explain this. V and J are TRBV7-7 and TRBJ2-1; TRBD1 might be the D (6 bases). The CDR3 is 14 amino acids. CDR1 is SSHAT, CDR2 FNYEAQ, per germline (reference sequence). The CDR3 spells CASSAQGSYNEQFF. The CDR3 DNA reads as TGTGCTAGCAGCGCACAGGGCTCCTACAATGAGCAGTTCTTC.

The V gene is TRBV5-1, the J gene TRBJ2-7; 10 positions match TRBD1. Germline CDR1 SGHRS, CDR2 YFSETQ. The CDR3 spans 14 residues. Trimming at V came to 0 bases and at J to 7 bases, leaving 4 bases not matched to a gene. The CDR3 nucleotides read TGCGCCAGCAGCTTGGGACAGGGGGCGCGGGAGCAGTACTTC. Translating it yields CASSLGQGAREQYF.

The chain recombines TRBV19 with TRBJ1-5, with D tentatively TRBD1 (6 bases). The CDR3 runs 15 residues. CDR1 and CDR2 (germline): LNHDA, SQIVND (reference sequence). V dropped 7 bases and J dropped 4 bases, with 17 bases sitting between them. Here the CDR3 DNA reads TGTGCCAGTACCTCCCCCGGACAGCCAAATCAGCCCCAGCATTTT. Protein: CASTSPGQPNQPQHF.